This TCR beta chain was obtained from a study of cytomegalovirus exposure and HLA in healthy donors. About the study: Counted in an early data release were approximately 85 million unique TCRs from HLA-typed donors.

With respect to this clone: Its antigen remains unidentified.

The PCR employed 60 Vbeta primers together with 13 Jbeta primers. Method: immunoSEQ multiplex PCR; TCRdb's copy keeps in-frame clones and lacks some. The sample has about 180,000 clones; 79% are singletons. Findings of the study overall: As a later analysis showed, several of the most significant clusters appeared to be linked to common viral pathogens. Analysis was carried out at a later point, and it linked a missense DCLRE1C variant to TCR beta V- and J-gene trimming. Confirmation in vitro established that a few CMV-associated chains were specific for CMV antigens.

The TCR was taken from a woman aged 40 to 49 in good health and CMV-seronegative. Sequenced material: PBMCs.

The chain's CDR3 is CASSPGGASYEQYF. DNA of the CDR3: TGCGCCAGCAGCCCAGGAGGCGCTAGCTACGAGCAGTACTTC. The chain couples TRBV5-1 to TRBJ2-7; a possible D gene is TRBD2 (5 bases). V lost 4 bases to trimming and J lost 3 bases, with 14 bases between them. Germline lookup yields CDR1 SGHRS and CDR2 YFSETQ. The CDR3 length is 14 residues.